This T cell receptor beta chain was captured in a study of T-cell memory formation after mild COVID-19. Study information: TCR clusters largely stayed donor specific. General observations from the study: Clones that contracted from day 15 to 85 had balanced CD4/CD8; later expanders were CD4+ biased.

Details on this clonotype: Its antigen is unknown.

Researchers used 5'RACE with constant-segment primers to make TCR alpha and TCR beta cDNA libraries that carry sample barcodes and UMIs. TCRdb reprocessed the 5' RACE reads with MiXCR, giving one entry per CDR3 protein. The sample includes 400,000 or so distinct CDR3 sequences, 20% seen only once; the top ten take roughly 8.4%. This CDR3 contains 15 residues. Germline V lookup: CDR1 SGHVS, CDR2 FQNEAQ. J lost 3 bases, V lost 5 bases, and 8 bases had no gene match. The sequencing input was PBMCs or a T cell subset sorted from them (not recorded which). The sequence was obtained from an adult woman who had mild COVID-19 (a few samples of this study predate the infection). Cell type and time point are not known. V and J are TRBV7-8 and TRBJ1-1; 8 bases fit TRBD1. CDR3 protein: CASSRRTGSDTEAFF. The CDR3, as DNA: TGTGCCAGCAGCCGGAGGACAGGGTCGGACACTGAAGCTTTCTTT.